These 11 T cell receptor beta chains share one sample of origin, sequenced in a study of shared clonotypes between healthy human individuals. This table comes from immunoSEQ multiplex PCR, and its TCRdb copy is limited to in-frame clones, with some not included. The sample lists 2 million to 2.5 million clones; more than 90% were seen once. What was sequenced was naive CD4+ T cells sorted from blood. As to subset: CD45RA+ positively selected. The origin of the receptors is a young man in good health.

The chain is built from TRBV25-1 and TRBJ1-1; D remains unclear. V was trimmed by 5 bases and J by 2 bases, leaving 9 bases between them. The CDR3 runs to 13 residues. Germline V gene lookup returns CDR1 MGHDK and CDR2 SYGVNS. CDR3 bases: TGTGCCAGCAGTCAGGACCGCAACACTGAAGCTTTCTTT. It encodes CASSQDRNTEAFF.

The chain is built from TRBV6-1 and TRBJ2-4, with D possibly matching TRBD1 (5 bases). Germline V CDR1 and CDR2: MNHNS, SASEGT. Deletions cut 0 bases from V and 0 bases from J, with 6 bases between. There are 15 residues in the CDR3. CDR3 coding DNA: TGTGCCAGCAGTGAAGCACAGGCAGCCAAAAACATTCAGTACTTC. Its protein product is CASSEAQAAKNIQYF.

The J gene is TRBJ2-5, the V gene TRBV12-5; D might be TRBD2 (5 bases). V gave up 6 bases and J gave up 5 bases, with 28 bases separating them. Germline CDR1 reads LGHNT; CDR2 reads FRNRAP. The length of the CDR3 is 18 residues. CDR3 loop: CASGPGVAGLGSNETQYF. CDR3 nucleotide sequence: TGTGCTAGTGGCCCCGGGGTCGCGGGTTTGGGATCTAACGAGACCCAGTACTTC.

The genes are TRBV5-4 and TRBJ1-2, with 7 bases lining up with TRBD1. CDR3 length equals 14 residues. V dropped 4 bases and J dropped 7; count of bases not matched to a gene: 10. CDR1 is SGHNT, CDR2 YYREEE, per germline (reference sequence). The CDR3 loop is CASSPDTGAGGYTF. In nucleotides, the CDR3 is TGTGCCAGCAGCCCGGATACAGGGGCGGGTGGCTACACCTTC.

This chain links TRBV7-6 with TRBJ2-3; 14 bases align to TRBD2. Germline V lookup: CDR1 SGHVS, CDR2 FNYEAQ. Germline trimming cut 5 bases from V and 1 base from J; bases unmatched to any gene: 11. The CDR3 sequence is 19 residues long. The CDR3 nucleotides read TGTGCCAGCAGCAAGAGACTAGCGGGAGGGTGGCAAGGCACAGATACGCAGTATTTT. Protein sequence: CASSKRLAGGWQGTDTQYF.

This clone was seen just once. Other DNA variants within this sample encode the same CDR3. CDR3 loop: CASSHGQTYEQYF. CDR3 nucleotide sequence: TGCGCCAGCAGCCACGGACAGACTTACGAGCAGTACTTC. This chain uses TRBV5-1 with TRBJ2-7; TRBD1 is a possible D gene (6 bases). The CDR3 is 13 residues long. Germline values: CDR1 SGHRS, CDR2 YFSETQ. V was trimmed by 4 bases and J by 4 bases, leaving 12 bases between them.

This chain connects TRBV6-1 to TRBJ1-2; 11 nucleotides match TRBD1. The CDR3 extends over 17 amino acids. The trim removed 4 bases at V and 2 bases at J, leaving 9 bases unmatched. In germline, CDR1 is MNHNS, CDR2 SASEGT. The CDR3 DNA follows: TGTGCCAGCAGTGCCCGGGACAGGGGGAATACGAACTATGGCTACACCTTC. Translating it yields CASSARDRGNTNYGYTF.

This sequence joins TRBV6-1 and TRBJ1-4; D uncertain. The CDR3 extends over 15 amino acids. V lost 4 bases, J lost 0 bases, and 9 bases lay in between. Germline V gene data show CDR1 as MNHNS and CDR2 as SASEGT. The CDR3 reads CASSVAGATNEKLFF. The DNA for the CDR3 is TGTGCCAGCAGTGTGGCCGGGGCAACTAATGAAAAACTGTTTTTT.

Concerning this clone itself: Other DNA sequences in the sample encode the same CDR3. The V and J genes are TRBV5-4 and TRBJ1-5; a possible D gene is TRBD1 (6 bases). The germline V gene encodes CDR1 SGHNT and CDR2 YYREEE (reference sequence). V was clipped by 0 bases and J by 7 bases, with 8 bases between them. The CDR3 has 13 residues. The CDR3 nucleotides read TGTGCCAGCAGCTTGGACAGGGCCCAGCCCCAGCATTTT. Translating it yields CASSLDRAQPQHF.

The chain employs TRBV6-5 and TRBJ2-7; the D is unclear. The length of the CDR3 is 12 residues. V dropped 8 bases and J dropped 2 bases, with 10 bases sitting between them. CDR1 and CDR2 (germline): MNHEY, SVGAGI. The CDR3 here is CASRGRTYEQYF. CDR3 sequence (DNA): TGTGCCAGCCGCGGTCGAACCTACGAGCAGTACTTC.

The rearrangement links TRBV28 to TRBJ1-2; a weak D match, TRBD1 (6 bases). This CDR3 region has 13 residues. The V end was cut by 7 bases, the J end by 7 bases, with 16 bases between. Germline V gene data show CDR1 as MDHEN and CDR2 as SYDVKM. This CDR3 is CASTLPQGGGYTF. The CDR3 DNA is TGTGCCAGCACCCTGCCACAGGGAGGTGGCTACACCTTC.